This T cell receptor (beta chain) is drawn from a study of shared clonotypes between healthy human individuals. Generated by immunoSEQ multiplex PCR, the TCRdb table keeps only in-frame clones and is missing some. The repertoire has fewer than 850,000 clones, approximately 75% of them found once; the top ten carry around 1.8%. V lost 4 bases to trimming and J lost 4 bases, with 17 bases between them. The CDR3 sequence is 16 residues long. Germline CDR1 is SGHDT and CDR2 is YYEEEE. The chain is built from TRBV5-6 and TRBJ2-2; D gene unclear. This sequence was found in a woman in her 30s in good health. Sequencing was performed on memory CD4+ T cells sorted from blood. As for subset: CD45RA-negative fraction. The CDR3, as DNA: TGTGCCAGCAGCCCTTTGGGCACTACGCGCACCGGGGAGCTGTTTTTT. This encodes CASSPLGTTRTGELFF.